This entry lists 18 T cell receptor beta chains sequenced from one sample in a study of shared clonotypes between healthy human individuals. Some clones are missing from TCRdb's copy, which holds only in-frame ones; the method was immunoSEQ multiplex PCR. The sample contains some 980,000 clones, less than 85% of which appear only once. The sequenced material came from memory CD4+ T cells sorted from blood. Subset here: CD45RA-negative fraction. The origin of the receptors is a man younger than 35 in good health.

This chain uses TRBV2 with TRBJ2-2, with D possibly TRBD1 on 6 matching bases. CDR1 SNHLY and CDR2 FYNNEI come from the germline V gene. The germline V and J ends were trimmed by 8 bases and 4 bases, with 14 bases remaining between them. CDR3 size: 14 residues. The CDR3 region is CASGQGRVTGELFF. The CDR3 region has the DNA TGTGCCAGCGGTCAGGGGCGGGTCACCGGGGAGCTGTTTTTT.

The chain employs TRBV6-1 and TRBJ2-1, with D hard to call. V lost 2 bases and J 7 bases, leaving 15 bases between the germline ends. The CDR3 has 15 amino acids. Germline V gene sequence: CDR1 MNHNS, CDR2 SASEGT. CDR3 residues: CASSEWRRGWNEQFF. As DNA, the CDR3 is TGTGCCAGCAGTGAATGGCGTAGAGGTTGGAATGAGCAGTTCTTC.

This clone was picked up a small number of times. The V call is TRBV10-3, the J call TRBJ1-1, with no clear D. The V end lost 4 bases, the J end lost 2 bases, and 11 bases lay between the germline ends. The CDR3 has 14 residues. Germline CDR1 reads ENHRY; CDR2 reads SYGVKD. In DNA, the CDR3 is TGTGCCATCAGTGTCGGTCCGGGCAACACTGAAGCTTTCTTT. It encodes CAISVGPGNTEAFF.

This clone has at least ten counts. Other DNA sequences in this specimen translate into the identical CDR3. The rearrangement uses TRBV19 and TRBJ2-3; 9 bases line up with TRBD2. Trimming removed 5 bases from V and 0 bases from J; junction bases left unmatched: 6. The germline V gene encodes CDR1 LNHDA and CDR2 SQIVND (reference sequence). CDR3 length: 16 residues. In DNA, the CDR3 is TGTGCCAGTAGTCTCCGACTAGCGGATAGCACAGATACGCAGTATTTT. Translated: CASSLRLADSTDTQYF.

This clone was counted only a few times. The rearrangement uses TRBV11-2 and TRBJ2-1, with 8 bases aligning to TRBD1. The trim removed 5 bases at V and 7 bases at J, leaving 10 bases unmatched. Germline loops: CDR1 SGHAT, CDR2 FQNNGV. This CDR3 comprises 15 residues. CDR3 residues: CASSSRQGQGNEQFF. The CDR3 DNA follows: TGTGCCAGCAGCAGTAGACAGGGGCAGGGGAATGAGCAGTTCTTC.

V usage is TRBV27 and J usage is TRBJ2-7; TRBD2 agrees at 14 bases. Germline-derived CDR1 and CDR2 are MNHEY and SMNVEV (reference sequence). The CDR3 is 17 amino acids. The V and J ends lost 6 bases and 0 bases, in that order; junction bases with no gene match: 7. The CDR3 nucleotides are TGTGCCAGCAGACGGACTAGCGGGGGGTCAAACTCCTACGAGCAGTACTTC. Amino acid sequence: CASRRTSGGSNSYEQYF.

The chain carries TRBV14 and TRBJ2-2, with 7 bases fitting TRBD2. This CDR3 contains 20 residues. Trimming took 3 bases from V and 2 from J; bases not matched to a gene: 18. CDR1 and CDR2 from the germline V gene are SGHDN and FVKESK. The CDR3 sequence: CASSQERPSGLLGNTGELFF. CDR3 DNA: TGTGCCAGCAGCCAGGAAAGGCCTAGCGGTCTATTGGGAAACACCGGGGAGCTGTTTTTT. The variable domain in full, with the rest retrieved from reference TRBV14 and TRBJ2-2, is EAGVTQFPSHSVIEKGQTVTLRCDPISGHDNLYWYRRVMGKEIKFLLHFVKESKQDESGMPNNRFLAERTGGTYSTLKVQPAELEDSGVYFCASSQERPSGLLGNTGELFFGEGSRLTVL.

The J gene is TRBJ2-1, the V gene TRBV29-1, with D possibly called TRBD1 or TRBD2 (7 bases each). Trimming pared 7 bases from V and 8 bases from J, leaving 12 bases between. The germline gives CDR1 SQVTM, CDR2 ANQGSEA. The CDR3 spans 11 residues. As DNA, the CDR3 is TGCAGCGCCAGGGGGGGCCATGAGCAGTTCTTC. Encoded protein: CSARGGHEQFF.

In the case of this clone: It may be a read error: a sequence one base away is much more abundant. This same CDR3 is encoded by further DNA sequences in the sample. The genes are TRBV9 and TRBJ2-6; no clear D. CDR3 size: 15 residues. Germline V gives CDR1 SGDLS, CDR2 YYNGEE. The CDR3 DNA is TGTGCTAGCAGCCTTACTACCTCTGGGGCCAACGTCCTGACTTTC. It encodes CASSLTTSGANVLTF.

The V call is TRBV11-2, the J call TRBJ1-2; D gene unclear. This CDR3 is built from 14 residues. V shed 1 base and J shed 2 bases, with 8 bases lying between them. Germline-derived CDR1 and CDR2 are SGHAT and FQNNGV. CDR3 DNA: TGTGCCAGCAGCTTAGTTTCCTTGAACTATGGCTACACCTTC. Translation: CASSLVSLNYGYTF.

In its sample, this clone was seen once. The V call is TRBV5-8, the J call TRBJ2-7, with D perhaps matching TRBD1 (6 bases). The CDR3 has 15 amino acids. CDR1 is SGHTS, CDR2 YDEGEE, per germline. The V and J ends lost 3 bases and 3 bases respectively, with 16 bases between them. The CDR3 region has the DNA TGTGCCAGCAGCTCCCAGGGGTACGGGATCTACGAGCAGTACTTC. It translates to CASSSQGYGIYEQYF.

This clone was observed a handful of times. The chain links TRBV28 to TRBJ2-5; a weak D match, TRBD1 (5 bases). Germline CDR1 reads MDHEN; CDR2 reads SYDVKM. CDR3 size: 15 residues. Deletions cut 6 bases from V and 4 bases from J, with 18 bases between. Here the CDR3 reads CASSPPQGSGETQYF. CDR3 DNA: TGTGCCAGCAGCCCCCCCCAGGGCTCGGGAGAGACCCAGTACTTC.

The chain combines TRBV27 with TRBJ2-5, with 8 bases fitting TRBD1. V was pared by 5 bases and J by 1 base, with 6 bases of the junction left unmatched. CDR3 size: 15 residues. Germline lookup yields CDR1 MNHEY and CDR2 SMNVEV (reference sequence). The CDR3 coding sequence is TGTGCCAGCAGTGACAGGGGTTGGGCCCAAGAGACCCAGTACTTC. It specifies CASSDRGWAQETQYF.

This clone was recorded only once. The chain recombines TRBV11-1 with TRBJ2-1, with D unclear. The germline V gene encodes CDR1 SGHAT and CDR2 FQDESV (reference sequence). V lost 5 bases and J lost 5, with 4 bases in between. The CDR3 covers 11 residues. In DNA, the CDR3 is TGTGCCAGCAGCCGCGACAATGAGCAGTTCTTC. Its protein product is CASSRDNEQFF.

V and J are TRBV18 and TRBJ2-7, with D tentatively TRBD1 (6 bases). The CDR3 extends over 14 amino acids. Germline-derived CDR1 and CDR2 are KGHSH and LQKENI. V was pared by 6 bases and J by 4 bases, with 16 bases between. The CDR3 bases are TGTGCCAGCTCTCCAGGACAGATGGAATACGAGCAGTACTTC. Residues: CASSPGQMEYEQYF.

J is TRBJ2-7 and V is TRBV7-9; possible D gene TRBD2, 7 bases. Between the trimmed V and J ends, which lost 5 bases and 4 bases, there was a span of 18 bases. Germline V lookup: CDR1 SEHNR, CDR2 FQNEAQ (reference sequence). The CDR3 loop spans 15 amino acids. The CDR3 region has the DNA TGTGCCAGCAGCCTTACTAGCGCGAGGGGGTACGAGCAGTACTTC. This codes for CASSLTSARGYEQYF.

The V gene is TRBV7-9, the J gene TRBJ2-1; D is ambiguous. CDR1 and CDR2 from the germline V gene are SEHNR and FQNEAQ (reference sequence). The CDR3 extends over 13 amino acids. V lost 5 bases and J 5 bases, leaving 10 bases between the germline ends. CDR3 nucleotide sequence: TGTGCCAGCAGCCCCTGGCCCCACAATGAGCAGTTCTTC. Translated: CASSPWPHNEQFF.

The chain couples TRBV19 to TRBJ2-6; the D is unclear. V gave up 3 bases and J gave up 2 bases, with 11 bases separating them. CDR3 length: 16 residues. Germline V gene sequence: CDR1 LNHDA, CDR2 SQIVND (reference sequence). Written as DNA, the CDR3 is TGTGCCAGTAGTATTCTTAGGGCGGCTGGGGCCAACGTCCTGACTTTC. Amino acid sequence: CASSILRAAGANVLTF.